This T cell receptor (beta chain) was sequenced in a study of T cells in Graves' hyperthyroidism and ophthalmopathy (dated by TCRdb to about 2019). Turning to the overall study: Peripheral blood samples were taken at the time of initial diagnosis, prior to any treatment. To identify TCR V-J signatures that set the groups apart, the researchers used a discovery cohort of about a hundred patients, made up of fewer than 50 with Graves' ophthalmopathy and about 60 with stable Graves' hyperthyroidism. Whether ophthalmopathy could be predicted prospectively was tested in an independent validation cohort made up of fewer than 20 hyperthyroidism patients plus 17 patients who later progressed to ophthalmopathy. The 100 discovery patients were divided at random into training and test sets in a 7:3 ratio. In more than 5 Graves' hyperthyroidism patients, the study also compared T-cell repertoires from thyroid tissue with T-cell repertoires from blood. After blood sampling, hyperthyroidism patients were treated with methimazole at a starting dose of 30 mg daily, and ophthalmopathy patients were treated with high-dose intravenous methylprednisolone. The paper describes TCR Vbeta CDR3 sequencing of about 140 peripheral blood samples, made up of some 42 ophthalmopathy patients, some 80 hyperthyroidism patients and some 17 progressor patients.

Beyond this particular receptor, the publication reports: Most expanded thyroid clonotypes (frequency above 0.001) were also detected in blood, suggesting blood repertoires may reflect thyroid immune responses. In validation, the model predicted progression to ophthalmopathy with approximately 70% sensitivity and around 72% specificity, a median of around 6.6 months before onset. Sample size was not statistically predetermined, and investigators were not blinded to group allocation. Ophthalmopathy was separated from stable hyperthyroidism by a 13 V-J signature model, with approximately 86% sensitivity and 81% to 82% specificity obtained in cross-validation and 80%/75% obtained in testing.

Graves' hyperthyroidism was defined as stable when no progression to ophthalmopathy occurred over 18 months of follow-up. Hyperthyroidism patients were aged 18 to 65 years and newly diagnosed, with disease duration of less than 2 months. Exclusion was applied to patients with uncontrolled infections, other autoimmune diseases, pregnancy or lactation. Clinical symptoms, serum thyroxine and TRAb, thyroid ultrasound, and orbital computed tomography formed the basis for the diagnoses. Ficoll-Paque density gradient centrifugation was used to isolate PBMCs from 9.5 to 10 ml of fresh peripheral blood. Total RNA was extracted with Trizol reagent, and quality was checked on an Agilent 2100 Bioanalyzer. As to this clonotype: Its specific antigen is unknown. The input lacks base qualities; no much larger clone sits a single base away.

The CDR3 starts with the cysteine, ends with the phenylalanine, and has 13 residues. Just the 39-base CDR3 DNA is kept, in frame starting at base 1. Trimming leaves V shorter by 10 bases and J shorter by 6 bases, with the junction holding 4 bases beyond the gene matches. The TCR beta CDR3 regions were amplified from the RNA transcripts. For the first round of RT-PCR on the TCR CDR3, the HTBI primer set was used together with the Qiagen OneStep RT-PCR kit. The libraries were constructed in a second round of multiplex PCR and then size-selected and purified. Libraries were sequenced paired-end with 100 bp reads on an Illumina HiSeq2000. Turning to the authors' computational methods: SOAPnuke was used to process the raw data, with reads discarded if the reads contained adapters or uncalled bases, had a mean Phred below 15, or lacked an exact constant-primer or identifier match. COPE v1.2.5 was used to merge high-quality paired reads, and clonotypes were defined as unique nucleotide sequences. MiTCR v1.1 was used to align the clonotypes against IMGT TRBV, TRBD and TRBJ reference segments. Only V-J combinations with frequency above 0.0001, covering approximately 99% of repertoires, were analysed. A TCS score was defined as the ratio between F50 (clonal expansion) and ExV (chaos), using BLOSUM62-based TCRdist between CDR3 peptides within each V-J. Welch's t-statistics and random forest reduced 514 V-J features to under 15, which were used in a naive Bayes classifier (R e1071). TCRdb ran its own pipeline on the public reads, namely fastp trimming at Q25 and MiXCR clone calling, and kept in-frame beta chains. CDR3 protein sequences are deduplicated, and each keeps its most common genes and DNA. The V and J calls follow TCRdb's processing rather than the paper's. The sample table contains fewer than 350,000 distinct CDR3 sequences; only one count was recorded for around 15% of them. 7% to 9.5% of the sample belongs to the ten largest clones.

The sample comprised blood. This sequence originates from a woman in her 40s with Graves' hyperthyroidism. This chain is built from TRBV12-3 or TRBV12-4 and TRBJ2-1, with 12 bases aligning to TRBD2. The sequence in DNA is TGTGCCATCCGACTAGCGGGAGCCAATGAGCAGTTCTTC. Its translation is CAIRLAGANEQFF.